Described below is a single T cell receptor (beta chain) sequence and its context. Its antigen is as yet unknown. Used for diagnoses were clinical symptoms, serum thyroxine and TRAb, thyroid ultrasound and orbital computed tomography. V shed 3 bases and J shed 0 bases, with 7 bases lying between them. Germline V lookup: CDR1 DFQATT, CDR2 SNEGSKA (reference sequence). CDR3 size: 13 residues. Template material for amplifying TCR beta CDR3 regions consisted of RNA transcripts. A set of HTBI primers served as the primers for a first-round RT-PCR of the TCR CDR3. TCRdb redid the calling of the multiplex PCR reads with MiXCR, one entry per CDR3 protein. Counted here are 300,000 to 350,000 distinct CDR3 sequences, roughly 23% occurring once; the ten biggest clones make up about 50%. These data are taken from a study of T cells in Graves' hyperthyroidism and ophthalmopathy. Overall study context: Peripheral blood was collected at initial diagnosis, before any treatment.

Study-wide results and caveats: A median approximately 6.5 months before onset, the model predicted ophthalmopathy.

The chain carries TRBV20-1 and TRBJ2-3; the D is unclear. This receptor was taken from a woman between 45 and 60 years old with Graves' hyperthyroidism. The specimen sequenced was blood. The DNA for the CDR3 is TGCAGTGCTAGTCCCTCAAGCACAGATACGCAGTATTTT. This codes for CSASPSSTDTQYF.